Listed below are T cell receptor beta chains from one sample, sequenced in a study of T cells expressing NK-cell markers. TCRdb reprocessed the 5' RACE reads and stores each CDR3 protein as one record, lacking DNA. The sample shows approximately 150,000 distinct CDR3 sequences, and 9% to 15% sits with its ten largest clones. The sequenced sample was blood T cells: a sorted CD56 or NKG2C T cell subset, CD4+ or CD8+ T cells, or bulk PBMC T cells (not recorded which). The receptors shown here come from a young man in good health. The CDR3 runs from the conserved cysteine through the conserved F or W.

j_call: TRBJ2-3; v_call: TRBV27; cdr3_aa: CASTTDRVPDTQYF
j_call: TRBJ2-6; v_call: TRBV7-6; cdr3_aa: CASSFVSPGANVLTF
j_call: TRBJ2-2; v_call: TRBV9; cdr3_aa: CAREFASGRVPTNTGELFF
j_call: TRBJ2-1; v_call: TRBV20-1; cdr3_aa: CSASDSGNVNEQFF
j_call: TRBJ2-7; v_call: TRBV28; cdr3_aa: CASKPSGTGDNEQYF
j_call: TRBJ2-1; v_call: TRBV19; cdr3_aa: CASSMYPESYNEQFF
j_call: TRBJ2-1; v_call: TRBV11-3; cdr3_aa: CASERSNYNEQFF
j_call: TRBJ2-7; v_call: TRBV30; cdr3_aa: CAWSGGGFSSEQYF
j_call: TRBJ2-1; v_call: TRBV13; cdr3_aa: CASSLGLTGGNEQFF
j_call: TRBJ2-2; v_call: TRBV6-5; cdr3_aa: CASSYSRWTGELFF
j_call: TRBJ2-1; v_call: TRBV10-3; cdr3_aa: CAISIAGANNEQFF
j_call: TRBJ2-1; v_call: TRBV4-2; cdr3_aa: CASSQDGAAGLAIAEQFF
j_call: TRBJ2-1; v_call: TRBV12-3/TRBV12-4; cdr3_aa: CASIGLAGERGPYNEQFF
j_call: TRBJ1-1; v_call: TRBV5-1; cdr3_aa: CASKPRSSLGTEAFF
j_call: TRBJ2-5; v_call: TRBV5-1; cdr3_aa: CASRTTGDETQYF
j_call: TRBJ2-4; v_call: TRBV5-1; cdr3_aa: CASSLDTKAKNIQYF
j_call: TRBJ1-2; v_call: TRBV4-1; cdr3_aa: CASSQDPTDYGYTF
j_call: TRBJ2-1; v_call: TRBV20-1; cdr3_aa: CSARVLSEQFF
j_call: TRBJ2-4; v_call: TRBV25-1; cdr3_aa: CASETENIQYF
j_call: TRBJ2-3; v_call: TRBV7-9; cdr3_aa: CASGGYSTDTQYF
j_call: TRBJ2-3; v_call: TRBV4-3; cdr3_aa: CASSQVSGRAADTQYF
j_call: TRBJ2-1; v_call: TRBV5-1; cdr3_aa: CASTLAGMAGNEQFF
j_call: TRBJ2-1; v_call: TRBV5-1; cdr3_aa: CASSLPYWLAEYNEQFF
j_call: TRBJ2-2; v_call: TRBV29-1; cdr3_aa: CSVDLAIANTGELFF
j_call: TRBJ2-3; v_call: TRBV3-1; cdr3_aa: CASSPRQGYADTQYF
j_call: TRBJ2-1; v_call: TRBV19; cdr3_aa: CASARDNYNEQFF
j_call: TRBJ2-1; v_call: TRBV12-3/TRBV12-4; cdr3_aa: CASSFEVLREQFF
j_call: TRBJ1-1; v_call: TRBV6-1; cdr3_aa: CASTITGGTEAFF
j_call: TRBJ1-5; v_call: TRBV12-5; cdr3_aa: CASGLPGSGNQPQHF
j_call: TRBJ2-5; v_call: TRBV20-1; cdr3_aa: CSAPNWFQGAQETQYF
j_call: TRBJ2-3; v_call: TRBV7-3; cdr3_aa: CASSLSFGTGGEGTDTQYF
j_call: TRBJ2-3; v_call: TRBV30; cdr3_aa: CALGTSGNTDTQYF
j_call: TRBJ2-2; v_call: TRBV27; cdr3_aa: CASSSSTGAVVGTGELFF
j_call: TRBJ2-1; v_call: TRBV3-1; cdr3_aa: CASSQETDTGHNEQFF
j_call: TRBJ2-1; v_call: TRBV10-3; cdr3_aa: CAISENRLAGYNEQFF
j_call: TRBJ2-3; v_call: TRBV5-6; cdr3_aa: CASSLSLASRDTQYF
j_call: TRBJ1-2; v_call: TRBV11-1; cdr3_aa: CASSWGLAGTDYGYTF
j_call: TRBJ2-1; v_call: TRBV20-1; cdr3_aa: CSANSGRGNEQFF
j_call: TRBJ2-7; v_call: TRBV7-9; cdr3_aa: CASSLVPGIHEQYF
j_call: TRBJ1-1; v_call: TRBV4-2; cdr3_aa: CASSQPALEEGLNTEAFF
j_call: TRBJ2-7; v_call: TRBV12-3/TRBV12-4; cdr3_aa: CASSFARGRVYEQYF
j_call: TRBJ1-1; v_call: TRBV7-9; cdr3_aa: CASTGGTEAFF
j_call: TRBJ2-7; v_call: TRBV27; cdr3_aa: CASSPTDGYEQYF
j_call: TRBJ1-1; v_call: TRBV19; cdr3_aa: CASSILSQGGQTEAFF